This T cell receptor beta chain was recovered during a study of T cells after yellow fever vaccination. Study findings and constraints: Among primary-vaccination clones, most reappeared after the booster, at about 95% for CD4 and about 90% for CD8.

The CDR3 is made up of 16 amino acids. The sample holds a few counts of this clonotype. Its antigen is not known. MiXCR was run by TCRdb on the 5' RACE reads, yielding one entry per CDR3 protein. The table records 300,000 or so distinct CDR3 sequences, approximately 8% of them present only once. The receptor was derived from a man between 18 and 35 years old who received the YFV17D yellow fever vaccine. The sample in question was CD4+ T cells sorted from PBMCs, obtained 5 days after the yellow fever booster vaccination. This chain links TRBV21-1 with TRBJ1-2. TRBV21-1 is a documented pseudogene. CDR3 amino acids: CASSKFQAGANYGYTF. The CDR3 bases are TGTGCCAGCAGCAAATTCCAGGCAGGAGCAAACTATGGCTACACCTTC.